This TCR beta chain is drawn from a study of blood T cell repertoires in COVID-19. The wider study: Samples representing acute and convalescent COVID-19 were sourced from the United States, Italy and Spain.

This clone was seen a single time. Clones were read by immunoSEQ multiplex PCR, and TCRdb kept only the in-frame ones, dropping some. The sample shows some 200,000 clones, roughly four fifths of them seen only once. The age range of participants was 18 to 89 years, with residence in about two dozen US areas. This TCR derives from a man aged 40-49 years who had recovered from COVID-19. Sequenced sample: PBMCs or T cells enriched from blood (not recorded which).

CDR3 region: CASSLATSGGYRQETQYF. CDR3 coding DNA: TGCGCCAGCAGCTTGGCGACTAGCGGGGGGTATAGGCAAGAGACCCAGTACTTC. The J gene is TRBJ2-5, the V gene TRBV5-1; 13 bases fit TRBD2. V was clipped by 0 bases and J by 2 bases; unmatched bases: 7. Germline V lookup: CDR1 SGHRS, CDR2 YFSETQ. This CDR3 spans 18 amino acids.